This T cell receptor (beta chain) was identified during a study of T cell changes during pregnancy in multiple sclerosis. Germline V lookup: CDR1 SGHTA, CDR2 FQGNSA. V was clipped by 2 bases and J by 3 bases; unmatched bases: 17. The CDR3 runs 19 residues. The repertoire was sequenced with immunoSEQ multiplex PCR; TCRdb's copy has only in-frame clones and lacks some. The sample carries tens of thousands of clones, about nine tenths recorded once. Sample: peripheral blood, taken in the third trimester of pregnancy. The receptor's source is a female donor in good health, enrolled as a control in a pregnancy study. The rearrangement joins TRBV7-2 to TRBJ2-7; TRBD2 matches 9 bases. In DNA, the CDR3 is TGTGCCAGCAGCTTATGGACTAGCGTAGGTGCCTGGACTAGCTACGAGCAGTACTTC. Translated, it gives CASSLWTSVGAWTSYEQYF.